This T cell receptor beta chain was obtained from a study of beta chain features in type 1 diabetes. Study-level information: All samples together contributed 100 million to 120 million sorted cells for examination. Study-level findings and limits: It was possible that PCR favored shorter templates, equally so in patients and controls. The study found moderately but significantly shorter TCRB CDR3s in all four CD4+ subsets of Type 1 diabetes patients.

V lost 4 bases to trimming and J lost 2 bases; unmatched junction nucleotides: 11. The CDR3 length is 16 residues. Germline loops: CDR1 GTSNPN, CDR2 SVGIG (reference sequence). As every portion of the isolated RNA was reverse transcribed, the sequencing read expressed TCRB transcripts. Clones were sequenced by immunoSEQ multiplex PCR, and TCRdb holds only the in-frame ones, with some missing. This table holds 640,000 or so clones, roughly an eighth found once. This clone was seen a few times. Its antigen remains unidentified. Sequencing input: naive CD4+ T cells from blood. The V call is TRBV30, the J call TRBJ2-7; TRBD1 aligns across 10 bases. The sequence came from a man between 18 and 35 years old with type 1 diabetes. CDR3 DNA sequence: TGTGCCTGGACCAGGGGGGGGACAGGGGTCCCCTACGAGCAGTACTTC. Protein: CAWTRGGTGVPYEQYF.